Presented here are 19 T cell receptor beta chains from one specimen sequenced in a study of cytomegalovirus exposure and HLA in healthy donors. Primers for the PCR totalled 60 Vbeta and 13 Jbeta. Sequencing was performed with immunoSEQ multiplex PCR; in TCRdb, only in-frame clones are kept and a portion is missing. The sample totals about 150,000 clones. The specimen was PBMCs. All receptors come from a man aged 25 to 40 in good health and CMV-seronegative.

The V call is TRBV7-6, the J call TRBJ1-4; TRBD1 might be the D (5 bases). Germline CDR1 is SGHVS and CDR2 is FNYEAQ. The V end lost 0 bases, the J end lost 10 bases, and 6 bases lay between the germline ends. The CDR3 has 12 amino acids. The CDR3 protein is CASSLAQGKLFF. CDR3 nucleotides: TGTGCCAGCAGCTTAGCCCAGGGAAAACTGTTTTTT.

The CDR3 DNA reads as TGTGCCAGTAGCCTGGCCCGCAATCAGCCCCAGCATTTT. Translation: CASSLARNQPQHF. The rearrangement joins TRBV19 to TRBJ1-5, with D unresolved. CDR1 is LNHDA, CDR2 SQIVND, per germline (reference sequence). V was trimmed by 6 bases and J by 2 bases, leaving 8 bases between them. CDR3 length equals 13 residues.

The chain combines TRBV6-6 with TRBJ2-5; no clear D gene. CDR1 and CDR2 (germline): MNHNY, SVGAGI (reference sequence). The CDR3 has 13 residues. Trimming took 2 bases from V and 2 from J, leaving 6 bases between them. The CDR3 sequence: CASSYEQQETQYF. CDR3 bases: TGTGCCAGCAGTTACGAACAGCAAGAGACCCAGTACTTC.

This rearrangement joins TRBV28 to TRBJ2-3; no reliable D call. This CDR3 has 13 residues. Trimming left V 6 bases short and J 8 bases short, with 15 bases between. Germline V gene sequence: CDR1 MDHEN, CDR2 SYDVKM. The CDR3: CASSLETPPTQYF. In nucleotides, the CDR3 is TGTGCCAGCAGCCTAGAGACTCCTCCTACGCAGTATTTT.

The chain is built from TRBV19 and TRBJ2-7; possibly TRBD1 for D (6 bases). There are 15 residues in the CDR3. The V gene's germline CDR1 is LNHDA and CDR2 SQIVND (reference sequence). The ends were cut back, 6 bases at V and 0 bases at J, with 15 bases in the middle. The CDR3 loop is CASRLDDRSSYEQYF. Here the CDR3 DNA reads TGTGCCAGTAGGTTGGATGACAGGTCCTCCTACGAGCAGTACTTC.

The V call is TRBV7-2, the J call TRBJ1-1, with 7 bases that match TRBD1. The germline CDR1 and CDR2 sequences are SGHTA and FQGNSA. The CDR3 loop spans 12 amino acids. V lost 4 bases and J lost 4; bases outside the gene matches: 0. CDR3 DNA: TGTGCCAGCAGCTCAGGGGGCACTGAAGCTTTCTTT. Its translation: CASSSGGTEAFF.

V usage is TRBV6-5 and J usage is TRBJ2-1; D is possibly TRBD1 (6 bases). This CDR3 has 12 amino acids. The germline V gene has CDR1 MNHEY and CDR2 SVGAGI. The V end lost 5 bases, the J end lost 8 bases, and 10 bases lay between the germline ends. This CDR3 is CASSAEGDEQFF. The CDR3 DNA sequence: TGTGCCAGCAGTGCAGAGGGGGATGAGCAGTTCTTC.

The rearrangement links TRBV5-4 to TRBJ2-1, with D possibly TRBD2 on 5 matching bases. The CDR3 is 15 residues long. From germline, CDR1 is SGHNT and CDR2 YYREEE (reference sequence). Trimming left V 6 bases short and J 6 bases short, with 19 bases between. CDR3 residues: CASTPGSLTRNEQFF. CDR3 bases: TGTGCCAGCACCCCGGGATCCCTAACTCGCAATGAGCAGTTCTTC.

The chain has TRBV5-5 and TRBJ2-3, with 8 nucleotides matching TRBD2. The CDR3 is 12 residues long. Germline V gene data show CDR1 as SGHKS and CDR2 as YYEKEE (reference sequence). Trimming at V came to 6 bases and at J to 6 bases, leaving 3 bases not matched to a gene. This CDR3 is CASTTSADTQYF. The CDR3 DNA reads as TGTGCCAGCACGACTAGCGCGGATACGCAGTATTTT.

The V and J genes are TRBV18 and TRBJ2-1; 10 positions match TRBD2. The CDR3 has 14 residues. From germline, CDR1 is KGHSH and CDR2 LQKENI. J was trimmed by 4 bases and V by 6 bases; bases with no gene match: 3. CDR3 sequence: CASSPSGSYNEQFF. CDR3 nucleotides: TGTGCCAGCTCCCCTAGCGGGAGTTACAATGAGCAGTTCTTC. Complete variable domain (other parts from reference TRBV18 and TRBJ2-1): NAGVMQNPRHLVRRRGQEARLRCSPMKGHSHVYWYRQLPEEGLKFMVYLQKENIIDESGMPKERFSAEFPKEGPSILRIQQVVRGDSAAYFCASSPSGSYNEQFFGPGTRLTVL.

This chain joins TRBV10-3 and TRBJ2-3; D possibly corresponds to TRBD2 (6 bases). V lost 5 bases and J 5 bases, leaving 11 bases between the germline ends. CDR3 length equals 13 residues. CDR1 ENHRY and CDR2 SYGVKD come from the germline V gene. CDR3 sequence (DNA): TGTGCCATCAGTATGAGGGGAGGAGATACGCAGTATTTT. Protein: CAISMRGGDTQYF.

J is TRBJ1-4 and V is TRBV5-6; D gene unclear. This CDR3 is 15 amino acids long. Germline-derived CDR1 and CDR2 are SGHDT and YYEEEE. Deletions cut 0 bases from V and 6 bases from J, with 12 bases between. This CDR3 is CASSLEGRSYEKLFF. As DNA, the CDR3 is TGTGCCAGCAGCTTGGAAGGGAGGTCCTATGAAAAACTGTTTTTT.

Notes on this clone: The sample contains more than one DNA sequence encoding this CDR3. The chain combines TRBV6-5 with TRBJ1-1; 8 nucleotides match TRBD1. This CDR3 has 14 residues. Unmatched junction bases numbered 4, after V lost 3 bases and J lost 4 bases. Germline lookup yields CDR1 MNHEY and CDR2 SVGAGI. CDR3 sequence (DNA): TGTGCCAGCAGTTATAGTACAGGGGGCACTGAAGCTTTCTTT. Translating it yields CASSYSTGGTEAFF.

V gene TRBV13 combines with J gene TRBJ1-4; 9 nucleotides line up with TRBD1. Per germline, CDR1 PRHDT and CDR2 FYEKMQ (reference sequence). The V and J ends lost 5 bases and 8 bases, in that order; junction bases with no gene match: 12. This CDR3 spans 16 amino acids. CDR3 DNA: TGTGCCAGCAGCGGCCTCGGACAGGGGAAAAGCGAAAAACTGTTTTTT. As protein: CASSGLGQGKSEKLFF.

The V and J genes are TRBV11-2 and TRBJ1-1; D is uncertain. The CDR3 totals 14 residues. The ends were cut back, 1 base at V and 10 bases at J, with 16 bases in the middle. The V gene's germline CDR1 is SGHAT and CDR2 FQNNGV. CDR3 residues: CASSLVRAGTRAFF. CDR3 nucleotides: TGTGCCAGCAGCTTAGTACGCGCAGGAACTAGAGCTTTCTTT. Together with reference TRBV11-2 and TRBJ1-1, the CDR3 gives the full variable domain: EAGVAQSPRYKIIEKRQSVAFWCNPISGHATLYWYQQILGQGPKLLIQFQNNGVVDDSQLPKDRFSAERLKGVDSTLKIQPAKLEDSAVYLCASSLVRAGTRAFFGQGTRLTVV.

The gene calls are TRBV6-1 and TRBJ2-7; 11 bases line up with TRBD2. V gave up 3 bases and J gave up 2 bases; unmatched junction bases: 3. CDR3 length: 15 amino acids. CDR1 MNHNS and CDR2 SASEGT come from the germline V gene. The CDR3 region is CASSEGLADAYEQYF. CDR3 in DNA: TGTGCCAGCAGTGAGGGACTAGCGGATGCCTACGAGCAGTACTTC.

The CDR3 DNA sequence: TGTGCCAGCAGTTGGACAGGGCTGAACACTGAAGCTTTCTTT. Amino acid sequence: CASSWTGLNTEAFF. This chain links TRBV25-1 with TRBJ1-1; 8 positions match TRBD1. V lost 5 bases and J lost 0; bases outside the gene matches: 2. From germline, CDR1 is MGHDK and CDR2 SYGVNS. The CDR3 extends over 14 amino acids.

The chain combines TRBV12-5 with TRBJ1-2; tentatively, D is TRBD1 (5 bases). The V end was cut by 5 bases, the J end by 5 bases, with 9 bases between. Looked up from germline, CDR1 is LGHNT and CDR2 is FRNRAP. The CDR3 length is 12 residues. In DNA, the CDR3 is TGTGCTAGTGGTCCCGACAGTTATGGCTACACCTTC. This gives the protein CASGPDSYGYTF.

V usage is TRBV7-9 and J usage is TRBJ2-3; the match to TRBD2 covers 10 bases. The germline V gene encodes CDR1 SEHNR and CDR2 FQNEAQ (reference sequence). The CDR3 has 16 residues. After removal of 5 bases from V and 2 bases from J, the junction contained 7 bases not matched to a gene. The CDR3 protein is CASSPIAGGHTDTQYF. CDR3 nucleotide sequence: TGTGCCAGCAGCCCGATAGCGGGAGGTCACACAGATACGCAGTATTTT.